These T cell receptor beta chains were read from a single sample in a study of cytomegalovirus exposure and HLA in healthy donors. The repertoire was sequenced with immunoSEQ multiplex PCR; TCRdb's copy has only in-frame clones and lacks some. The sample yields 80,000 to 100,000 clones, approximately 84% seen once. The sequenced material came from PBMCs. The receptors originated from a man between 18 and 35 years old in good health and CMV-seropositive. Each CDR3 is given with its conserved first and last residue. A D gene is named only where the DNA matches it firmly. Where a row states a size, it is once, few, many or the class of an expanded clone; other rows omit it.

TRBV10-3	.	TRBJ2-2	TRBD2	TGTGCCATCCAAGTGGGGGGAGCGGGACCTACCGGGGAGCTGTTTTTT	CAIQVGGAGPTGELFF
TRBV11-2	.	TRBJ2-1	TRBD2	TGTGCCAGCAGCTCGAGCGGGATCTACAATGAGCAGTTCTTC	CASSSSGIYNEQFF
TRBV11-2	.	TRBJ1-3	.	TGTGCCAGCAGTTTGACTAGACGGTTAGCCTCTGGAAACACCATATATTTT	CASSLTRRLASGNTIYF
TRBV7-2	.	TRBJ2-5	TRBD1	TGTGCCAGCAGCTCACCGGGACAGGGTGGAGAGACCCAGTACTTC	CASSSPGQGGETQYF
TRBV4-1	.	TRBJ2-6	TRBD1	TGCGCCAGCAGCCAAGGGACAGGGGTAGCTGGGGCCAACGTCCTGACTTTC	CASSQGTGVAGANVLTF
TRBV18	few	TRBJ1-1	.	TGTGCCAGCTCACCACAGGAGGGCACTGAAGCTTTCTTT	CASSPQEGTEAFF
TRBV7-9	.	TRBJ1-1	.	TGTGCCAGCAGCTTGGCCCGGAACACTGAAGCTTTCTTT	CASSLARNTEAFF
TRBV2	.	TRBJ2-3	.	TGTGCCAGCAGCGTCGACCGACGGACAGTGGATACGCAGTATTTT	CASSVDRRTVDTQYF
TRBV13	.	TRBJ1-2	.	TGTGCCAGCAGCTTAGGCCTCGAACAGGGAGTCGACTATGGCTACACCTTC	CASSLGLEQGVDYGYTF
TRBV7-8	few	TRBJ1-2	TRBD1	TGTGCCAGCAGCTTAGTCGTCAGGGGGCCTAACTATGGCTACACCTTC	CASSLVVRGPNYGYTF
TRBV28	once	TRBJ2-1	TRBD2	TGTGCCAGCAGTCTAATATTGGGTATAGCGGGAGGGCCCTTGAATGAGCAGTTCTTC	CASSLILGIAGGPLNEQFF
TRBV19	.	TRBJ2-3	.	TGTGCCAGTCGAGAAAAGCGGGGGACAGCTGATACGCAGTATTTT	CASREKRGTADTQYF
TRBV5-1	.	TRBJ2-3	.	TGCGCCAGCAGCTTGGGCGGGGGCACAGATACGCAGTATTTT	CASSLGGGTDTQYF
TRBV7-2	few	TRBJ2-5	TRBD1	TGTGCCAGCAGCTCAATTGCGGACAGGGGAGAGACCCAGTACTTC	CASSSIADRGETQYF
TRBV7-3	.	TRBJ1-5	.	TGTGCCAGCAGCCCCCTCCCGGGTCAGCCCCAGCATTTT	CASSPLPGQPQHF
TRBV11-2	.	TRBJ1-2	TRBD1	TGTGCCAGCAGCTTTGGGACAGTCTATGGCTACACCTTC	CASSFGTVYGYTF
TRBV9	.	TRBJ2-3	TRBD2	TGTGCCAGCAGCGTAGTGGCTAGCGGGGGAGGGGGGTCAGATACGCAGTATTTT	CASSVVASGGGGSDTQYF
TRBV6-4	.	TRBJ2-1	TRBD2	TGTGCCAGCAGTGACCTAGCGGGAGAGGGGAATGAGCAGTTCTTC	CASSDLAGEGNEQFF
TRBV5-6	.	TRBJ1-5	TRBD1	TGTGCCAGCAGCTTGCAGGGACAGGGGGCCTATCAGCCCCAGCATTTT	CASSLQGQGAYQPQHF
TRBV2	few	TRBJ1-6	TRBD1	TGTGCCAGCAGCAGGGGACAGGGGAGTTCACCCCTCCACTTT	CASSRGQGSSPLHF
TRBV28	.	TRBJ2-3	.	TGTGCCAGCAGTCCCACGCTGGGACTTGGTGGCACAGATACGCAGTATTTT	CASSPTLGLGGTDTQYF
TRBV11-3	.	TRBJ1-5	.	TGTGCCAGCAACAGGACACAAAATAGCAATCAGCCCCAGCATTTT	CASNRTQNSNQPQHF
TRBV4-1	.	TRBJ2-1	TRBD1	TGCGCCAGCAGCCAATCCGGGACAGGGGATCTGTTCTTC	CASSQSGTGDLFF
TRBV6-5	.	TRBJ1-2	.	TGTGCCAGCAGTTACCCGGGGGGCTACACCTTC	CASSYPGGYTF
TRBV7-2	.	TRBJ1-2	.	TGTGCCAGCAGCCCCTTGTGGGGGGGAGGCTACACCTTC	CASSPLWGGGYTF
TRBV19	.	TRBJ2-7	TRBD1	TGTGCCAGTAGTACCGAGGACAGGGTCTACGAGCAGTACTTC	CASSTEDRVYEQYF